There are many counts of the clone carrying this TCR beta chain. Via MiXCR, TCRdb re-called the 5' RACE reads, giving one row per CDR3 protein. The repertoire holds about 100,000 distinct CDR3 sequences, approximately 15% seen once, with 6.2% in the top ten. This specimen comes from a study of T cells of healthy individuals. The CDR3 extends over 15 amino acids. In germline, CDR1 is DFQATT, CDR2 SNEGSKA (reference sequence). V was pared by 3 bases and J by 0 bases, with 11 bases between. The V call is TRBV20-1, the J call TRBJ1-4; D is uncertain. The sequence derives from a human donor in good health. CDR3 protein: CSASSQLATNEKLFF. CDR3 in DNA: TGCAGTGCTAGCTCACAGTTAGCAACTAATGAAAAACTGTTTTTT.